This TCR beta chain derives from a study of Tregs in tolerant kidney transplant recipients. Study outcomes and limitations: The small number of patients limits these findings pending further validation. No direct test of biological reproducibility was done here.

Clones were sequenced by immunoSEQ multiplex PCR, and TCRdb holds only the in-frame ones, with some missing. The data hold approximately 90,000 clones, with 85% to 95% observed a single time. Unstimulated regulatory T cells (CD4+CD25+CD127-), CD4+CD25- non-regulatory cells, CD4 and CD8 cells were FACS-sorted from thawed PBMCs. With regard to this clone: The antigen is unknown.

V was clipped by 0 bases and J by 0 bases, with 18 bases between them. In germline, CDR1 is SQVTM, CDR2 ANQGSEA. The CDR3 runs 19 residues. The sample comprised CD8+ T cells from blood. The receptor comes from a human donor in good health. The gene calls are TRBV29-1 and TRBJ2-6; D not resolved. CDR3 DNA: TGCAGCGTTGAAGATAGGACCCAGCTAGGAGACTCTGGGGCCAACGTCCTGACTTTC. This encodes CSVEDRTQLGDSGANVLTF.